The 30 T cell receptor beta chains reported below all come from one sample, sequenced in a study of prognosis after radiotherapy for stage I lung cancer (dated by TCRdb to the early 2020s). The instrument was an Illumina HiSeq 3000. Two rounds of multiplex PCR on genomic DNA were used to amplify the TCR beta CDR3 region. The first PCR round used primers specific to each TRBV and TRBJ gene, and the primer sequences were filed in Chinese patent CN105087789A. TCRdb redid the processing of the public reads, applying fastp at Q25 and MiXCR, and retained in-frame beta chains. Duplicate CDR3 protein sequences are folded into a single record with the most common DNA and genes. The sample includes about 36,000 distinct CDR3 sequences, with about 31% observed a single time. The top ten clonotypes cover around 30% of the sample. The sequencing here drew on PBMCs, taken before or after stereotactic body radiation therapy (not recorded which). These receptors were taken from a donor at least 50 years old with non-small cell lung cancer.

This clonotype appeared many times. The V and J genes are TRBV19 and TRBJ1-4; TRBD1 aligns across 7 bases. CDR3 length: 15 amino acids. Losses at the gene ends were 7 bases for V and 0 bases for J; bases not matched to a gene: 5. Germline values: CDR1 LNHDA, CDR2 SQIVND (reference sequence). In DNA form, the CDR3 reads TGTGCCAGTACCCCCGGGACAGCAACTAATGAAAAACTGTTTTTT. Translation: CASTPGTATNEKLFF.

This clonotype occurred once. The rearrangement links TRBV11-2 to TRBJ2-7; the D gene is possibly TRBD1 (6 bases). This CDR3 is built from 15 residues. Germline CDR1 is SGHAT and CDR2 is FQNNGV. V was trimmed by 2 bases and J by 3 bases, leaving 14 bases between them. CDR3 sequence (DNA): TGTGCCAGCAGCTTATGGCCCAGGGGCTGCTACGAGCAGTACTTC. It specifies CASSLWPRGCYEQYF.

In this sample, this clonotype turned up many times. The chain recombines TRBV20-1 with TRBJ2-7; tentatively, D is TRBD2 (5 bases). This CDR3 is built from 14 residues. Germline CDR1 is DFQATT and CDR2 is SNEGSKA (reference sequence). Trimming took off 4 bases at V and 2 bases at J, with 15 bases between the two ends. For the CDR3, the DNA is TGCAGTGCTACCTCTAGCTCGACTACCTACGAGCAGTACTTC. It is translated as CSATSSSTTYEQYF.

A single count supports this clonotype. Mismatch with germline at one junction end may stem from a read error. CDR3 sequence reads: CARRVFRGRGVTEAFF. The CDR3 bases are TGTGCCAGGAGAGTTTTTAGGGGACGGGGGGTGACTGAAGCTTTCTTT. The chain recombines TRBV30 with TRBJ1-1, with a tentative D call TRBD1 (5 bases). Germline V gene data show CDR1 as GTSNPN and CDR2 as SVGIG (reference sequence). This CDR3 spans 16 amino acids.

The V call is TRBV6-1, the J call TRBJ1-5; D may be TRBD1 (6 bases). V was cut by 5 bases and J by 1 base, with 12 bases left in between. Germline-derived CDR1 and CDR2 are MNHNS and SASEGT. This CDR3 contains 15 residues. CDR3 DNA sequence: TGTGCCAGCAGTCGACAGGCGCTAAGCAATCAGCCCCAGCATTTT. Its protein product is CASSRQALSNQPQHF.

The DNA for the CDR3 is TGCAGTGCTAGAGATATTAAAGGGGGGACAGTATACGAGCAGTACTTC. As protein: CSARDIKGGTVYEQYF. The rearrangement uses TRBV20-1 and TRBJ2-7; the D gene is possibly TRBD1 (7 bases). Looked up from germline, CDR1 is DFQATT and CDR2 is SNEGSKA (reference sequence). V was trimmed by 0 bases and J by 4 bases, leaving 19 bases between them. The CDR3 contains 16 residues.

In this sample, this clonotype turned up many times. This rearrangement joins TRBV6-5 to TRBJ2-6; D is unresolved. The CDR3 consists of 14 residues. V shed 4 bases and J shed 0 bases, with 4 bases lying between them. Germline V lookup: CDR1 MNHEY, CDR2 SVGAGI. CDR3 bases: TGTGCCAGCAGTTCATCCTCTGGGGCCAACGTCCTGACTTTC. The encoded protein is CASSSSSGANVLTF.

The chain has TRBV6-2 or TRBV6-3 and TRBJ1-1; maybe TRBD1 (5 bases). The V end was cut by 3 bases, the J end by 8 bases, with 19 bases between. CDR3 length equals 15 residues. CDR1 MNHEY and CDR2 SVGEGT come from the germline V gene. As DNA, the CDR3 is TGTGCCAGCAGTTATAACGAGGGGCTAACGGGGGAAGCTTTCTTT. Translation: CASSYNEGLTGEAFF.

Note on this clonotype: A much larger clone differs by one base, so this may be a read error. CDR3 sequence reads: CASSQYFSGTAFYGYTF. DNA of the CDR3: TGCGCCAGCAGCCAATATTTTTCCGGGACAGCTTTCTATGGCTACACCTTC. The chain employs TRBV4-3 and TRBJ1-2, with 7 bases matching TRBD1. CDR1 is LGHNA, CDR2 YSLEER, per germline. The V segment lost 2 bases and the J segment 4 bases; nucleotides outside the gene matches: 13. This CDR3 has 17 residues.

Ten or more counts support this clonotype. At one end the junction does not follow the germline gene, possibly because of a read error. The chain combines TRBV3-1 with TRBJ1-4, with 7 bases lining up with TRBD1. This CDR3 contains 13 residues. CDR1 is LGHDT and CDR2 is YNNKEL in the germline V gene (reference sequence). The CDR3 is CASTQQGTEKLFF. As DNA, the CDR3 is TGTGCCAGCACCCAACAGGGGACTGAAAAACTGTTTTTT.

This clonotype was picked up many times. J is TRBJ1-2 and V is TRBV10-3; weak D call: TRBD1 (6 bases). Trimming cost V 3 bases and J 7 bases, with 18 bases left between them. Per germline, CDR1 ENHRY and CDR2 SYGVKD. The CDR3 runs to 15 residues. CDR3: CAISEGMGGRVGYTF. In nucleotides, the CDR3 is TGTGCCATCAGTGAAGGGATGGGGGGGCGAGTTGGCTACACCTTC.

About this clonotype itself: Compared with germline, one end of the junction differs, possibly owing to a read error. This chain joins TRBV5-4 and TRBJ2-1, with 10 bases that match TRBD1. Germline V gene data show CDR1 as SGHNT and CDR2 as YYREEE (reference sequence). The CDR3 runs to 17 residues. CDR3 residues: CASSPFTGTGAYNEQSF. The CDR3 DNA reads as TGTGCCAGCAGCCCCTTCACCGGGACAGGGGCCTACAATGAGCAGTCCTTC.

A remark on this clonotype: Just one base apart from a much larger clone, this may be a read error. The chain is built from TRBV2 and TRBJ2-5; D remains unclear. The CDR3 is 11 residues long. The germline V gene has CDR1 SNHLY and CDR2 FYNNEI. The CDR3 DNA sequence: TGTACCAGCAGCTATAAAGAGACCCAGTACTTC. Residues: CTSSYKETQYF.

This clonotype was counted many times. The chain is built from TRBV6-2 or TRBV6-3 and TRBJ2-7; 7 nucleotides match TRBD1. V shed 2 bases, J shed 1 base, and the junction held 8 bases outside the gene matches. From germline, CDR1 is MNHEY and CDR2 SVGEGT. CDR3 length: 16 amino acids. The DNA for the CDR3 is TGTGCCAGCAGTTACAAGAGACAGGGAATATCCTACGAGCAGTACTTC. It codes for CASSYKRQGISYEQYF.

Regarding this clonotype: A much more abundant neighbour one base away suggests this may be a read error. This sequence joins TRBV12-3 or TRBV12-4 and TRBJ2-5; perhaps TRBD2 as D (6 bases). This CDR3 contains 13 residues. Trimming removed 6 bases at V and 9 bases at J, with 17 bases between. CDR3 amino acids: CASSLITGEAQYF. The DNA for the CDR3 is TGTGCCAGCAGCCTCATAACGGGGGAGGCCCAGTACTTC.

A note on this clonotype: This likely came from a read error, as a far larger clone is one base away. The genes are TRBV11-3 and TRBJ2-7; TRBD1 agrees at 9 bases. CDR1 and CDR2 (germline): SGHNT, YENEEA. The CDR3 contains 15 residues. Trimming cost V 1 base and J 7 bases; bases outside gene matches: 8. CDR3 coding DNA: TGTGCCAGCAGCTTAGGAGGACAGGGGAGTCATGAGCAGTACTTC. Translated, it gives CASSLGGQGSHEQYF.

The CDR3 nucleotides read TGTGCCAGCAGTCCCCAGACAGGGAGAGGCTACACCTTC. Its translation: CASSPQTGRGYTF. The chain employs TRBV28 and TRBJ1-2, with 7 bases identical to TRBD1. The germline gives CDR1 MDHEN, CDR2 SYDVKM. V lost 5 bases, J lost 8 bases, and 8 bases stayed unmatched. The CDR3 sequence is 13 residues long.

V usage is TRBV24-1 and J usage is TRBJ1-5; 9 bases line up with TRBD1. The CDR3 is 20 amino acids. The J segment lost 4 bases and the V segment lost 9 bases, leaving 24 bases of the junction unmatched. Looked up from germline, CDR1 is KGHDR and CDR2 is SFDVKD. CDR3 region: CATLLIRYRGQGRQNQPQHF. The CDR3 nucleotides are TGTGCCACCCTCTTGATCCGATACAGGGGGCAGGGACGGCAAAATCAGCCCCAGCATTTT.

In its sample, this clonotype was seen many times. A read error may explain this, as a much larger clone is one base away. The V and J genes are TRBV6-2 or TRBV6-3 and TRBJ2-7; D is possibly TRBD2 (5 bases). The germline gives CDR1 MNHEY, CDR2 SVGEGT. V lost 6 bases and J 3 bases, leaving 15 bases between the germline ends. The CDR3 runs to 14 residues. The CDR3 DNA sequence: TGTGCCAGCAGCAGGTGGGGAGTTTTCTACGAGCAGTACTTC. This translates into CASSRWGVFYEQYF.

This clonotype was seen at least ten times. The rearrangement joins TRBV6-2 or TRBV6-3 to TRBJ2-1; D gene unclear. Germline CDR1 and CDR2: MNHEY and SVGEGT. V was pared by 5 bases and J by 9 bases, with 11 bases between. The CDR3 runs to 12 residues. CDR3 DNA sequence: TGTGCCAGCAGTGTCGTTCACAGTGAGCAGTTCTTC. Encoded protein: CASSVVHSEQFF.

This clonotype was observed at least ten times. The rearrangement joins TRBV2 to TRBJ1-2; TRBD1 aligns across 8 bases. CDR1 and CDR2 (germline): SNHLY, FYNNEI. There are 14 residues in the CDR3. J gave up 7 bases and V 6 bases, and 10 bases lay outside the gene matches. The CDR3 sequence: CASSPSDRVGGYTF. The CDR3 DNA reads TGTGCCAGCAGCCCTTCGGACAGGGTGGGTGGCTACACCTTC. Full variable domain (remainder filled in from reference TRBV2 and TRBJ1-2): EPEVTQTPSHQVTQMGQEVILRCVPISNHLYFYWYRQILGQKVEFLVSFYNNEISEKSEIFDDQFSVERPDGSNFTLKIRSTKLEDSAMYFCASSPSDRVGGYTFGSGTRLTVV.

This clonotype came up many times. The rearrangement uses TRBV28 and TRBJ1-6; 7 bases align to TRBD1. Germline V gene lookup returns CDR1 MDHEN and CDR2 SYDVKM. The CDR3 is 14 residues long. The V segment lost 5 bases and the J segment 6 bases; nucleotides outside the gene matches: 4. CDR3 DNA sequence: TGTGCCAGCAGTCACAGGGGCCCTAATTCACCCCTCCACTTT. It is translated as CASSHRGPNSPLHF.

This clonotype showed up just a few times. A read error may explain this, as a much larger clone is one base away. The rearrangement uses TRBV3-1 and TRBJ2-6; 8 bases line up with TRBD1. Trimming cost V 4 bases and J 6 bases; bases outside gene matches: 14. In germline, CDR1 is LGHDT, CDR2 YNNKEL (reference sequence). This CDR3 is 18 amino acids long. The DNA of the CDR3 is TGTGCCAGCAGCCCGAGTTTTGGCAGGGGGCTTGAGGCCAACGTCCTGACTTTC. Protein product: CASSPSFGRGLEANVLTF.

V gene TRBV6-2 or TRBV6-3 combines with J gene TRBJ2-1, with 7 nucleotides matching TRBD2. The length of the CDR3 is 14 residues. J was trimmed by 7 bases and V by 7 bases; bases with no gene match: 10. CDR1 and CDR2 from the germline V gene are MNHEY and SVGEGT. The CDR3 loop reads CASIYVSGGNEQFF. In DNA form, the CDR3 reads TGTGCCAGCATCTACGTCTCGGGGGGTAATGAGCAGTTCTTC.

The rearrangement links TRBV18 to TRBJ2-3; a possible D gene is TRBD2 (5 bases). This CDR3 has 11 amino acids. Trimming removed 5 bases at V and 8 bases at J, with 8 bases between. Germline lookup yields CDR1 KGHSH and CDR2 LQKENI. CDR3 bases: TGTGCCAGCTCAAACGGGATTACGCAGTATTTT. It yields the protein CASSNGITQYF.

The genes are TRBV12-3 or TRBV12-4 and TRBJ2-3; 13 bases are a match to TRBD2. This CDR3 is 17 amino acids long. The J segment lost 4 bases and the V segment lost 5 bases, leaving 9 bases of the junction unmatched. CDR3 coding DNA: TGTGCCAGCAGTCCCGGACTAGCGGGAGTAGGGGCAGATACGCAGTATTTT. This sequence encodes CASSPGLAGVGADTQYF.

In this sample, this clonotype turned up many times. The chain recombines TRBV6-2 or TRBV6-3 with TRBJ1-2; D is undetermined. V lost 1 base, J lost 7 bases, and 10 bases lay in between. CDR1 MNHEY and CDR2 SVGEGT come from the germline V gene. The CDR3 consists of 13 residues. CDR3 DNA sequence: TGTGCCAGCAGTTACTTACGGGTCGCTGGCTACACCTTC. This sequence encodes CASSYLRVAGYTF.

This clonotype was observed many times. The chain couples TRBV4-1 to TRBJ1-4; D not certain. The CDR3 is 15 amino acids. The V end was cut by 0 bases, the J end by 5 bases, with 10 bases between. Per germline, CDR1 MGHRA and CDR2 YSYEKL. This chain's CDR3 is CASSQDPRPNEKLFF. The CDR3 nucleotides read TGCGCCAGCAGCCAAGACCCGAGGCCCAATGAAAAACTGTTTTTT.

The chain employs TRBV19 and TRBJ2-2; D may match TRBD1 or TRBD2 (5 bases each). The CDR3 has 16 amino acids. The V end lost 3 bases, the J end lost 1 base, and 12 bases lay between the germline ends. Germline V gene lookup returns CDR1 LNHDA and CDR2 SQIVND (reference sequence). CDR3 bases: TGTGCCAGTAGTATCACCGGGACGTTGAACACCGGGGAGCTGTTTTTT. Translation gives CASSITGTLNTGELFF.

In DNA form, the CDR3 reads TGTGCCAGCAGTCGCGCCCGCGTAGGCTACGAGCAGTACTTC. As protein: CASSRARVGYEQYF. This chain links TRBV6-2 or TRBV6-3 with TRBJ2-7; D unresolved. In germline, CDR1 is MNHEY, CDR2 SVGEGT. The CDR3 totals 14 residues. V lost 5 bases and J 3 bases, leaving 14 bases between the germline ends.